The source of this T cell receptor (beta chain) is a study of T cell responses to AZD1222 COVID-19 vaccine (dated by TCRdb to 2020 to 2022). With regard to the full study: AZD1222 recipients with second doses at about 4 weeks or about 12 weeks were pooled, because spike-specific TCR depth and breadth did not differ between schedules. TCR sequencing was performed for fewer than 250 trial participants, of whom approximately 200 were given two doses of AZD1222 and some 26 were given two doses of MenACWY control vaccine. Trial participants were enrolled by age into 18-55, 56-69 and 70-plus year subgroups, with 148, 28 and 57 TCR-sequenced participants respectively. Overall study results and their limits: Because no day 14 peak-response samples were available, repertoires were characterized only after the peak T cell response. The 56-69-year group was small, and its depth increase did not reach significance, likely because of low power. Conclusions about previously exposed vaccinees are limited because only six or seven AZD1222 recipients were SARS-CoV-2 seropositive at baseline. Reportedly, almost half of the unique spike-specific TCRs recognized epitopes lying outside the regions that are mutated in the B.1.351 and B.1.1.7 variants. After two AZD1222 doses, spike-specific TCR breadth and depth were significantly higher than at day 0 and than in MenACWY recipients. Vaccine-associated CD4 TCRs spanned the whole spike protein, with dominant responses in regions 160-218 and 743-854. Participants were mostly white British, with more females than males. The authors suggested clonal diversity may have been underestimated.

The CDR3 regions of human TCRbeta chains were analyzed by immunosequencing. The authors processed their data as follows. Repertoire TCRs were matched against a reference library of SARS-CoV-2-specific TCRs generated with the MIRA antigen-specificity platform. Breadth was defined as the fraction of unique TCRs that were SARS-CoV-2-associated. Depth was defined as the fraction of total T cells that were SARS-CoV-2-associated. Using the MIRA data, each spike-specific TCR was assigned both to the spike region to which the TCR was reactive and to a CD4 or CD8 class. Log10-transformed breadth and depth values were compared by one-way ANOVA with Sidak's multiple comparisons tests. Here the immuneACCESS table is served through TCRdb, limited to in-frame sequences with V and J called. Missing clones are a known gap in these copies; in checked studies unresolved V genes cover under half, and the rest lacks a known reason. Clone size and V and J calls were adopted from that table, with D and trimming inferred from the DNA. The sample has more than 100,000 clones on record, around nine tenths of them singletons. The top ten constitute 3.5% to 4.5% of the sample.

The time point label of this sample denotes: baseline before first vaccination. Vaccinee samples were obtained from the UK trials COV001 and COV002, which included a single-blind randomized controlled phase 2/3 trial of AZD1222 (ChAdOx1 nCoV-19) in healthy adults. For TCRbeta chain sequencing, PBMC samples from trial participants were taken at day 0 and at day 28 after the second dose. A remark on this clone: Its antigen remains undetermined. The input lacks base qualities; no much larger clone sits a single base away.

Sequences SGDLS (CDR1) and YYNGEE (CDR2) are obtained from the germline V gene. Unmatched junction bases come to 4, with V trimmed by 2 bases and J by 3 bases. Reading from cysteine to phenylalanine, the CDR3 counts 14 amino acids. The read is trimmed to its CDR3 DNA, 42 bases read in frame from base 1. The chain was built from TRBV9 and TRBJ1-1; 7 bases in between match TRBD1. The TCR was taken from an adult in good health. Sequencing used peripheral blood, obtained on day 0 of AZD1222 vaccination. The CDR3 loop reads CASSVAGGYTEAFF. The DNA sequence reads TGTGCCAGCAGCGTGGCAGGGGGGTACACTGAAGCTTTCTTT.